Presented here are 30 T cell receptor beta chains from one specimen sequenced in a study of OX40 agonist ivuxolimab in advanced cancers. The data were produced by immunoSEQ multiplex PCR, yet TCRdb's version contains in-frame clones alone and is incomplete. Counted here are approximately 100,000 clones, about nine tenths occurring once; the ten biggest clones make up roughly 1.6%. The sample in question was CD4+ or CD8+ T cells sorted from blood, obtained in a trial of the OX40 agonist ivuxolimab. The receptors were sampled from an adult with an advanced solid tumor such as melanoma, head and neck, liver or kidney cancer.

V gene TRBV7-2 combines with J gene TRBJ1-3; D ambiguous. This CDR3 has 12 residues. Germline CDR1 reads SGHTA; CDR2 reads FQGNSA. V lost 2 bases and J lost 6, with 5 bases in between. The CDR3: CASSLLQNTIYF. The DNA of the CDR3 is TGTGCCAGCAGCTTACTTCAAAACACCATATATTTT.

The J gene is TRBJ2-5, the V gene TRBV5-1; D gene unclear. With 0 bases removed from V and 5 bases from J, the gap between germline ends came to 17 bases. The CDR3 runs 16 residues. CDR1 and CDR2 (germline): SGHRS, YFSETQ. CDR3 sequence: CASSLGGFYDGETQYF. CDR3 sequence (DNA): TGCGCCAGCAGCTTGGGGGGTTTCTACGATGGGGAGACCCAGTACTTC.

The chain uses TRBV19 and TRBJ2-2, with D perhaps matching TRBD2 (6 bases). From germline, CDR1 is LNHDA and CDR2 SQIVND (reference sequence). The CDR3 runs 13 residues. Trimming took 5 bases from V and 6 from J, leaving 10 bases between them. The DNA for the CDR3 is TGTGCCAGTAGTGGGCTAGCGTCCGGGGAGCTGTTTTTT. The encoded protein is CASSGLASGELFF.

The chain links TRBV7-9 to TRBJ2-7, with a tentative D call TRBD2 (5 bases). Germline V CDR1 and CDR2: SEHNR, FQNEAQ (reference sequence). Trimming took 2 bases from V and 4 from J, leaving 15 bases between them. There are 15 residues in the CDR3. CDR3 DNA sequence: TGTGCCAGCAGCTTAATCGGCGGGCGTGATTACGAGCAGTACTTC. Translated, it gives CASSLIGGRDYEQYF. The whole variable domain, filled in from reference TRBV7-9 and TRBJ2-7, reads DTGVSQNPRHKITKRGQNVTFRCDPISEHNRLYWYRQTLGQGPEFLTYFQNEAQLEKSRLLSDRFSAERPKGSFSTLEIQRTEQGDSAMYLCASSLIGGRDYEQYFGPGTRLTVT.

V and J are TRBV19 and TRBJ2-1; D is uncertain. This CDR3 is 17 amino acids long. V lost 3 bases to trimming and J lost 0 bases, with 15 bases between them. Germline V gives CDR1 LNHDA, CDR2 SQIVND (reference sequence). The CDR3 DNA sequence: TGTGCCAGTAGTATTAGGTGGCGCTGGAGCTCCTACAATGAGCAGTTCTTC. Its protein is CASSIRWRWSSYNEQFF.

The chain is built from TRBV30 and TRBJ1-2; D remains unclear. The CDR3 length is 14 residues. The germline V gene encodes CDR1 GTSNPN and CDR2 SVGIG (reference sequence). The germline V and J ends were trimmed by 2 bases and 6 bases, with 16 bases remaining between them. CDR3 protein: CAWSPRGFQNGYTF. For the CDR3, the DNA is TGTGCCTGGAGTCCCCGAGGGTTTCAGAATGGCTACACCTTC.

The chain combines TRBV6-6 with TRBJ2-7; the D is unclear. V lost 4 bases to trimming and J lost 3 bases, with 10 bases between them. The CDR3 loop spans 13 amino acids. The germline V gene encodes CDR1 MNHNY and CDR2 SVGAGI (reference sequence). The CDR3, as DNA: TGTGCCAGCAGTTGGGCAGAACGCTACGAGCAGTACTTC. Translating gives CASSWAERYEQYF.

The gene calls are TRBV11-3 and TRBJ2-2, with D uncertain. The germline CDR1 and CDR2 sequences are SGHNT and YENEEA. CDR3 length: 15 residues. V lost 5 bases to trimming and J lost 1 base, with 11 bases between them. The CDR3 loop is CASSPSAMNTGELFF. The CDR3 nucleotides read TGTGCCAGCAGCCCGAGCGCCATGAACACCGGGGAGCTGTTTTTT.

This chain uses TRBV19 with TRBJ1-1; the D gene is possibly TRBD1 (5 bases). The CDR3 has 13 amino acids. V lost 5 bases and J 0 bases, leaving 7 bases between the germline ends. Germline V gives CDR1 LNHDA, CDR2 SQIVND (reference sequence). The CDR3 coding sequence is TGTGCCAGTAGTGCGACAGTGAACACTGAAGCTTTCTTT. Its protein is CASSATVNTEAFF.

The CDR3 DNA reads TGTGCCAGCATCCACCCCCGACCAGGGTCCAACTATGGCTACACCTTC. It specifies CASIHPRPGSNYGYTF. V gene TRBV28 combines with J gene TRBJ1-2; weak D call: TRBD1 (5 bases). Germline assignment: CDR1 MDHEN and CDR2 SYDVKM. V lost 7 bases, J lost 2 bases, and 20 bases lay in between. The CDR3 covers 16 residues.

The chain combines TRBV19 with TRBJ1-3, with 10 bases lining up with TRBD1. The CDR3 spans 16 residues. Germline V lookup: CDR1 LNHDA, CDR2 SQIVND (reference sequence). The V gene end was trimmed by 5 bases and the J gene end by 7 bases; junction bases not matched to a gene: 11. The CDR3 sequence is CASSDSGTGDKNTIYF. CDR3 DNA sequence: TGTGCCAGTAGTGACTCCGGGACAGGGGATAAGAACACCATATATTTT.

The chain recombines TRBV29-1 with TRBJ2-3; unclear D gene. Trimming left V 3 bases short and J 0 bases short, with 10 bases between. CDR3 size: 14 residues. The germline V gene encodes CDR1 SQVTM and CDR2 ANQGSEA. CDR3 residues: CSVDGRISTDTQYF. As DNA, the CDR3 is TGCAGCGTTGATGGTCGGATCAGCACAGATACGCAGTATTTT.

The chain links TRBV7-2 to TRBJ2-4; D is ambiguous. Germline assignment: CDR1 SGHTA and CDR2 FQGNSA. This CDR3 region has 16 residues. Trimming pared 6 bases from V and 0 bases from J, leaving 15 bases between. CDR3 loop: CASSIDTRLAKNIQYF. The CDR3 DNA follows: TGTGCCAGCAGTATAGACACGCGACTAGCCAAAAACATTCAGTACTTC.

This chain connects TRBV4-1 to TRBJ1-5; a weak D match, TRBD1 (5 bases). The V and J ends lost 0 bases and 3 bases respectively, with 12 bases between them. Germline assignment: CDR1 MGHRA and CDR2 YSYEKL. This CDR3 has 16 amino acids. The CDR3 reads CASSQEWGRNNQPQHF. Written as DNA, the CDR3 is TGCGCCAGCAGCCAAGAATGGGGGAGGAACAATCAGCCCCAGCATTTT.

The chain combines TRBV5-4 with TRBJ2-3, with 12 bases that match TRBD2. J lost 1 base, V lost 5 bases, and 5 bases had no gene match. Germline CDR1 reads SGHNT; CDR2 reads YYREEE (reference sequence). This CDR3 has 16 residues. This CDR3 reads CASSRGTSGRTDTQYF. In DNA, the CDR3 is TGTGCCAGCAGTCGCGGGACTAGCGGGCGCACAGATACGCAGTATTTT. Together with reference TRBV5-4 and TRBJ2-3, the CDR3 gives the full variable domain: ETGVTQSPTHLIKTRGQQVTLRCSSQSGHNTVSWYQQALGQGPQFIFQYYREEENGRGNFPPRFSGLQFPNYSSELNVNALELDDSALYLCASSRGTSGRTDTQYFGPGTRLTVL.

The CDR3 here is CASSLTIGGLGSYHF. DNA for the CDR3: TGTGCCAGCAGCTTAACGATCGGGGGACTTGGGTCATATCATTTT. The genes are TRBV7-6 and TRBJ1-5, with D possibly being TRBD1 (5 bases). The CDR3 totals 15 residues. The V and J ends lost 2 bases and 16 bases respectively, with 24 bases between them. CDR1 and CDR2 from the germline V gene are SGHVS and FNYEAQ.

This chain joins TRBV28 and TRBJ2-5; D gene unclear. The CDR3 has 15 residues. V gave up 3 bases and J gave up 2 bases, with 13 bases separating them. CDR1 is MDHEN, CDR2 SYDVKM, per germline. In nucleotides, the CDR3 is TGTGCCAGCAGTTTTTCGGCTTTTTCTCAAGAGACCCAGTACTTC. Its protein product is CASSFSAFSQETQYF.

In nucleotides, the CDR3 is TGTGCCAGCAGCCCTGGCGGATGGACGAAATTAAAGGGCACTGAAGCTTTCTTT. Translating it yields CASSPGGWTKLKGTEAFF. The V call is TRBV7-9, the J call TRBJ1-1; D is unclear. CDR3 size: 18 residues. The V gene's germline CDR1 is SEHNR and CDR2 FQNEAQ (reference sequence). V was pared by 5 bases and J by 4 bases, with 26 bases between.

The chain uses TRBV5-1 and TRBJ2-7; 13 bases line up with TRBD2. After removal of 2 bases from V and 6 bases from J, the junction contained 8 bases not matched to a gene. This CDR3 is 16 amino acids long. Germline loops: CDR1 SGHRS, CDR2 YFSETQ. The CDR3 reads CASSLGLAGVFGEQYF. DNA for the CDR3: TGCGCCAGCAGCTTAGGACTAGCGGGAGTGTTCGGCGAGCAGTACTTC.

This clone has only one observation. CDR3 DNA: TGTGCCAGCAGCTTAAGTCCCTCGAGGGGCTCCTACAATGAGCAGTTCTTC. This sequence encodes CASSLSPSRGSYNEQFF. The genes are TRBV7-3 and TRBJ2-1; D possibly uses TRBD1 or TRBD2 (5 bases each). The ends were cut back, 1 base at V and 0 bases at J, with 13 bases in the middle. Per the germline V gene, CDR1 is SGHTA and CDR2 is FQGTGA. This CDR3 comprises 17 residues.

In this sample, this clone turned up once. The gene calls are TRBV18 and TRBJ2-7, with 7 bases that match TRBD1. The CDR3 length is 13 residues. Per the germline V gene, CDR1 is KGHSH and CDR2 is LQKENI. Germline trimming cut 6 bases from V and 0 bases from J; bases unmatched to any gene: 2. The CDR3 DNA follows: TGTGCCAGCTCCCGGGACAGCTCCTACGAGCAGTACTTC. This encodes CASSRDSSYEQYF.

The chain combines TRBV7-8 with TRBJ2-7; a possible D gene is TRBD1 (6 bases). The germline V gene encodes CDR1 SGHVS and CDR2 FQNEAQ. Between the trimmed V and J ends, which lost 6 bases and 3 bases, there was a span of 15 bases. The CDR3 loop spans 14 amino acids. The CDR3: CASSRGQPGYEQYF. The CDR3 DNA reads as TGTGCCAGCAGTCGTGGACAGCCCGGCTACGAGCAGTACTTC.

J is TRBJ2-2 and V is TRBV7-6; TRBD2 might be the D (5 bases). Germline CDR1 reads SGHVS; CDR2 reads FNYEAQ. The CDR3 runs 13 residues. The V end was cut by 4 bases, the J end by 8 bases, with 11 bases between. This CDR3 is CASSSSRAGELFF. The CDR3 bases are TGTGCCAGCAGCTCTAGCAGAGCGGGGGAGCTGTTTTTT.

This chain uses TRBV15 with TRBJ1-5, with D perhaps matching TRBD1 (6 bases). Germline loops: CDR1 LNHNV, CDR2 YYDKDF (reference sequence). The CDR3 is 16 residues long. Trimming pared 0 bases from V and 3 bases from J, leaving 12 bases between. The CDR3 here is CATSRDFAGANQPQHF. CDR3 in DNA: TGTGCCACCAGCAGAGATTTTGCGGGGGCCAATCAGCCCCAGCATTTT. The full variable domain, completed using reference TRBV15 and TRBJ1-5, is DAMVIQNPRYQVTQFGKPVTLSCSQTLNHNVMYWYQQKSSQAPKLLFHYYDKDFNNEADTPDNFQSRRPNTSFCFLDIRSPGLGDTAMYLCATSRDFAGANQPQHFGDGTRLSIL.

This chain's CDR3 is CASSPRGIDRDYGYTF. CDR3 in DNA: TGTGCCAGCTCACCACGGGGGATCGACAGGGACTATGGCTACACCTTC. The chain employs TRBV18 and TRBJ1-2, with 7 nucleotides matching TRBD1. The germline CDR1 and CDR2 sequences are KGHSH and LQKENI. V was clipped by 1 base and J by 3 bases; unmatched bases: 8. CDR3 size: 16 residues. Complete variable domain (other parts from reference TRBV18 and TRBJ1-2): NAGVMQNPRHLVRRRGQEARLRCSPMKGHSHVYWYRQLPEEGLKFMVYLQKENIIDESGMPKERFSAEFPKEGPSILRIQQVVRGDSAAYFCASSPRGIDRDYGYTFGSGTRLTVV.

The J gene is TRBJ2-1, the V gene TRBV2, with 8 bases fitting TRBD2. V was clipped by 6 bases and J by 0 bases; unmatched bases: 7. CDR1 SNHLY and CDR2 FYNNEI come from the germline V gene. CDR3 length: 16 residues. The CDR3 loop is CASRGGTRSSYNEQFF. The CDR3 DNA follows: TGTGCCAGCAGAGGCGGGACTAGGAGCTCCTACAATGAGCAGTTCTTC.

The CDR3 reads CASRGDRGDAEAFF. The CDR3 DNA reads as TGTGCCAGCAGGGGGGACAGGGGGGACGCTGAAGCTTTCTTT. This chain joins TRBV25-1 and TRBJ1-1; 11 nucleotides line up with TRBD1. Germline V gene sequence: CDR1 MGHDK, CDR2 SYGVNS. The V gene end was trimmed by 6 bases and the J gene end by 6 bases; junction bases not matched to a gene: 6. The CDR3 extends over 14 amino acids.

V usage is TRBV12-5 and J usage is TRBJ1-1; 9 bases agree with TRBD1. The CDR3 spans 16 residues. The J segment lost 4 bases and the V segment lost 6 bases, leaving 12 bases of the junction unmatched. Per germline, CDR1 LGHNT and CDR2 FRNRAP. The CDR3 DNA sequence: TGTGCTAGTGGAAGGGGACAGGGATTTTTGAGCACTGAAGCTTTCTTT. Translated, it gives CASGRGQGFLSTEAFF.

The V and J genes are TRBV11-3 and TRBJ2-2; D is possibly TRBD2 (6 bases). Germline CDR1 and CDR2: SGHNT and YENEEA. Trimming removed 4 bases from V and 6 bases from J, with 18 bases in between. This CDR3 contains 16 residues. Written as DNA, the CDR3 is TGTGCCAGCAGCTCCAGCACTAGCCGCCCGTCCGGGGAGCTGTTTTTT. Amino acid sequence: CASSSSTSRPSGELFF.

The chain couples TRBV7-3 to TRBJ2-5, with TRBD2 matching over 8 bases. After removal of 2 bases from V and 4 bases from J, the junction contained 6 bases not matched to a gene. Germline loops: CDR1 SGHTA, CDR2 FQGTGA. This CDR3 region has 15 residues. The CDR3 sequence: CASSLGGLAGETQYF. CDR3 nucleotide sequence: TGTGCCAGCAGCTTAGGCGGACTAGCTGGAGAGACCCAGTACTTC.